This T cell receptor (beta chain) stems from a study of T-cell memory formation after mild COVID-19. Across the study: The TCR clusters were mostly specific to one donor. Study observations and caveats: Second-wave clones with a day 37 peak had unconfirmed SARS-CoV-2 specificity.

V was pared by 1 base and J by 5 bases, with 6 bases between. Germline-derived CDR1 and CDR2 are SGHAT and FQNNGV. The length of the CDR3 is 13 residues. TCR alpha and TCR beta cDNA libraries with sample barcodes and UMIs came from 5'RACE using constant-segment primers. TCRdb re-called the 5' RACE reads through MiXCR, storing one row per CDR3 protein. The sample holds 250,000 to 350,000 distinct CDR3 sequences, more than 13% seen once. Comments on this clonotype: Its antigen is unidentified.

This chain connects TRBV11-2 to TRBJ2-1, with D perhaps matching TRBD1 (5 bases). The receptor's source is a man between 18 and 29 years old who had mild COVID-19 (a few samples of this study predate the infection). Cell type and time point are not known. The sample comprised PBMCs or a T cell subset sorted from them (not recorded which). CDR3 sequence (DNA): TGTGCCAGCAGCTTAGGACAGCACAATGAGCAGTTCTTC. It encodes CASSLGQHNEQFF.